This T cell receptor (beta chain) is drawn from a study of identical twins. Study results and limitations: Conclusions rested on cross-sectional statistics rather than following the same donors.

From germline, CDR1 is DFQATT and CDR2 SNEGSKA (reference sequence). The CDR3 has 12 residues. V was shortened by 5 bases and J by 4 bases, with 11 bases between the two germline ends. Worth noting for this clonotype: Its antigen is not known.

With template switching, a universal primer site was added, and the cDNA carried unique molecular identifiers. TCRdb reprocessed the 5' RACE reads with MiXCR, giving one entry per CDR3 protein. This table has about 240,000 distinct CDR3 sequences, about an eighth appearing once. The data were also submitted as part of a second study, on yellow fever vaccine responses in identical twins. That work contributes: After vaccination, twins' T cell response reportedly seemed partly convergent, partly personalized.

Sequencing was done on a sample of memory (CD45RO+) T cells sorted from blood. This clonotype was sampled from a woman aged 18-29 years in good health. V usage is TRBV20-1 and J usage is TRBJ1-2; D might be TRBD1 (6 bases). The CDR3 DNA follows: TGCAGTGCTCGACAGGTCCTCTATGGCTACACCTTC. Encoded protein: CSARQVLYGYTF.